This T cell receptor beta chain was identified in a study of human T cells and chemical hapten exposure. Time point noted: patch test 1, 2 weeks after DPC sensitization. Sample treatment: therapeutic diphenylcyclopropenone sensitization with weekly scalp DPC. Trimming stripped 4 bases from V and 0 bases from J, with 23 bases between. The CDR3 extends over 18 amino acids. Germline V CDR1 and CDR2: DFQATT, SNEGSKA (reference sequence). TCRdb called the RACE reads again in MiXCR, with one record for every CDR3 protein. The repertoire holds approximately 340,000 distinct CDR3 sequences, around 7% seen once, with 8.4% in the top ten. This clonotype was observed at least ten times.

The sample here was whole blood, taken in connection with sensitization to the hapten diphenylcyclopropenone (DPC). The chain combines TRBV20-1 with TRBJ2-3, with a possible D match to TRBD2 (6 bases). This clonotype originated in a woman younger than 35 with alopecia areata. Some clones in this sample may be carry-over from other donors' samples. CDR3 coding DNA: TGCAGTGCTAAGCATAGTTTCGGGGGTCCACACAGCACAGATACGCAGTATTTT. Translation gives CSAKHSFGGPHSTDTQYF.